One and the same sample provided the 21 T cell receptor beta chains below, sequenced in a study of regulatory T cells in long-lasting Graves disease. Time point defined: persistent/refractory GD, antithyroid drugs over 5 years with positive TRAb. Researchers made the TCR library from RNA that was extracted from PBMCs. Libraries of TCR beta came from iRepertoire HTBI primers plus Arm-PCR of CDR3 regions. TCRdb called the multiplex PCR reads again in MiXCR, with one record for every CDR3 protein. Of over 450,000 distinct CDR3 sequences in the sample, roughly a fifth were seen once. Sequenced material: peripheral blood mononuclear cells (PBMCs), taken when the disease was refractory, from a patient treated with antithyroid drugs. These receptors were obtained from a female donor with Graves disease.

V and J are TRBV29-1 and TRBJ2-3; D gene unclear. V shed 2 bases and J shed 4 bases, with 10 bases lying between them. The CDR3 length is 13 residues. Germline CDR1 and CDR2: SQVTM and ANQGSEA. The CDR3 DNA sequence: TGCAGCGTTGAAAAGGCGGCTTCAGATACGCAGTATTTT. Protein sequence: CSVEKAASDTQYF.

This clonotype was detected only a few times. This chain uses TRBV5-6 with TRBJ2-3, with 10 bases identical to TRBD1. Germline V gene sequence: CDR1 SGHDT, CDR2 YYEEEE. The V and J ends lost 2 bases and 6 bases, in that order; junction bases with no gene match: 9. The CDR3 has 16 residues. The CDR3 nucleotides are TGTGCCAGCAGCTTCGGCGGACAGGGGGAACGGGATACGCAGTATTTT. Translated, it gives CASSFGGQGERDTQYF.

The rearrangement uses TRBV20-1 and TRBJ2-7, with D uncertain. Germline V gene lookup returns CDR1 DFQATT and CDR2 SNEGSKA (reference sequence). V lost 6 bases and J 6 bases, leaving 21 bases between the germline ends. The CDR3 runs 14 residues. Here the CDR3 reads CSALGPPPTSEQYF. The CDR3 nucleotides are TGCAGTGCATTAGGCCCCCCACCTACGAGCGAGCAGTACTTC.

This clonotype occurred a few times. The chain is built from TRBV7-9 and TRBJ2-1; D is possibly TRBD2 (6 bases). With 3 bases removed from V and 7 bases from J, the gap between germline ends came to 10 bases. The germline V gene encodes CDR1 SEHNR and CDR2 FQNEAQ (reference sequence). The CDR3 loop spans 13 amino acids. CDR3 residues: CASSLTGENEQFF. The CDR3 DNA is TGTGCCAGCAGCTTGACGGGGGAAAATGAGCAGTTCTTC.

The genes are TRBV19 and TRBJ1-5; D might be TRBD1 (6 bases). CDR3 size: 15 residues. V dropped 4 bases and J dropped 7 bases, with 17 bases sitting between them. Germline values: CDR1 LNHDA, CDR2 SQIVND (reference sequence). CDR3 in amino acids: CASSKLDSGRQPQHF. The CDR3 nucleotides read TGTGCCAGTAGTAAGTTGGACAGTGGGAGGCAGCCCCAGCATTTT.

The rearrangement uses TRBV4-2 and TRBJ2-3; tentatively, D is TRBD2 (6 bases). Germline V gene sequence: CDR1 LGHNA, CDR2 YNFKEQ. The ends were cut back, 0 bases at V and 0 bases at J, with 10 bases in the middle. The CDR3 sequence is 16 residues long. The CDR3: CASSQDYLASTDTQYF. CDR3 coding DNA: TGTGCCAGCAGCCAAGATTACCTAGCGAGCACAGATACGCAGTATTTT.

This clonotype was detected many times. The chain joins TRBV18 to TRBJ2-5; D possibly matches TRBD1 or TRBD2 (5 bases each). Germline V gene lookup returns CDR1 KGHSH and CDR2 LQKENI. This CDR3 is built from 13 residues. With 8 bases removed from V and 2 bases from J, the gap between germline ends came to 12 bases. The CDR3 sequence: CASSPGPQETQYF. The CDR3 bases are TGTGCCAGCAGCCCGGGACCACAAGAGACCCAGTACTTC.

A remark on this clonotype: This could be a read error, since a much larger clone is one nucleotide away. This sequence joins TRBV28 and TRBJ1-1; D call uncertain. Trimming shortened V by 1 base and J by 1 base, and 7 bases separated the two germline ends. Germline V gives CDR1 MDHEN, CDR2 SYDVKM. The CDR3 runs 14 residues. In DNA, the CDR3 is TGTGCCAGCAGTTTATTAGGGAAGAACACTGAAGCTTTCTTT. This gives the protein CASSLLGKNTEAFF.

This clonotype was seen more than once but under ten times. V gene TRBV13 combines with J gene TRBJ1-2; TRBD1 matches at 11 bases. The trim removed 5 bases at V and 5 bases at J, leaving 7 bases unmatched. The CDR3 is made up of 15 amino acids. Germline CDR1 PRHDT, CDR2 FYEKMQ (reference sequence). CDR3: CASSPGQGAAYGYTF. The CDR3 nucleotides are TGTGCCAGCAGCCCAGGACAGGGGGCAGCTTATGGCTACACCTTC.

The genes are TRBV7-2 and TRBJ1-5; unclear D gene. Germline values: CDR1 SGHTA, CDR2 FQGNSA. This CDR3 has 15 residues. Trimming removed 2 bases at V and 2 bases at J, with 10 bases between. CDR3 in amino acids: CASSLIGGRNQPQHF. CDR3 nucleotides: TGTGCCAGCAGCTTAATCGGAGGGCGCAATCAGCCCCAGCATTTT.

Turning to this clonotype: With a much larger clone just one base away, this may be a read error. The chain employs TRBV6-1 and TRBJ1-2, with 9 bases aligning to TRBD1. J lost 10 bases, V lost 6 bases, and 9 bases had no gene match. The CDR3 length is 13 residues. Germline V gene lookup returns CDR1 MNHNS and CDR2 SASEGT. CDR3 protein: CASRQGAFDDYTF. In DNA, the CDR3 is TGTGCCAGCAGACAGGGGGCGTTCGATGACTACACCTTC.

The genes are TRBV30 and TRBJ2-7; D is uncertain. CDR1 is GTSNPN and CDR2 is SVGIG in the germline V gene (reference sequence). The CDR3 loop spans 15 amino acids. The V and J ends lost 0 bases and 0 bases respectively, with 12 bases between them. This CDR3 is CAWSVGNLHSYEQYF. The CDR3 DNA follows: TGTGCCTGGAGTGTAGGCAATCTACACTCCTACGAGCAGTACTTC.

In this sample, this clonotype turned up many times. V and J are TRBV11-2 and TRBJ2-7; D gene unclear. V lost 2 bases to trimming and J lost 0 bases, with 8 bases between them. Germline V gene data show CDR1 as SGHAT and CDR2 as FQNNGV. CDR3 size: 14 residues. The CDR3 spells CASSLTDSSYEQYF. The CDR3 nucleotides read TGTGCCAGCAGCTTAACGGATAGCTCCTACGAGCAGTACTTC.

This clonotype showed up just a few times. The chain is built from TRBV20-1 and TRBJ2-5; 9 bases align to TRBD2. CDR3 length: 12 amino acids. Per the germline V gene, CDR1 is DFQATT and CDR2 is SNEGSKA (reference sequence). The trim removed 8 bases at V and 5 bases at J, leaving 6 bases unmatched. CDR3 DNA: TGCAGTACCCAGCGGGGGGTTGAGACCCAGTACTTC. Protein sequence: CSTQRGVETQYF.

This clonotype was seen many times. This chain links TRBV12-3 or TRBV12-4 with TRBJ2-7; D not resolved. CDR3 size: 14 residues. V was clipped by 5 bases and J by 1 base, with 12 bases between them. This CDR3 is CASSPLGFSYEQYF. The CDR3 region has the DNA TGTGCCAGCAGTCCCCTAGGATTTTCCTACGAGCAGTACTTC.

This clonotype was recorded at least ten times. The chain uses TRBV6-2 or TRBV6-3 and TRBJ2-2; 9 nucleotides agree with TRBD2. This CDR3 has 19 residues. V dropped 5 bases and J dropped 7; count of bases not matched to a gene: 20. CDR1 is MNHEY and CDR2 is SVGEGT in the germline V gene. The CDR3 nucleotides are TGTGCCAGCAGTCCCCTTGGGGCGGGAGGGTCCGGGCCATTCGGGGAGCTGTTTTTT. Its translation: CASSPLGAGGSGPFGELFF.

The chain has TRBV20-1 and TRBJ2-7; D ambiguous. The CDR3 has 10 amino acids. V was pared by 5 bases and J by 1 base, with 3 bases between. The germline V gene encodes CDR1 DFQATT and CDR2 SNEGSKA (reference sequence). This CDR3 is CSAGSYEQYF. CDR3 nucleotide sequence: TGCAGTGCTGGGTCCTACGAGCAGTACTTC.

This clonotype occurred many times. The gene calls are TRBV7-2 and TRBJ2-5, with D maybe TRBD1 (6 bases). This CDR3 is built from 12 residues. Trimming removed 5 bases from V and 5 bases from J, with 9 bases in between. Germline CDR1 and CDR2: SGHTA and FQGNSA. CDR3 sequence reads: CASSQGTETQYF. CDR3 sequence (DNA): TGTGCCAGCAGCCAGGGGACGGAGACCCAGTACTTC.

The chain links TRBV7-8 to TRBJ1-6; D is ambiguous. This CDR3 comprises 15 residues. Per germline, CDR1 SGHVS and CDR2 FQNEAQ. Trimming took 1 base from V and 3 from J, leaving 7 bases between them. Written as DNA, the CDR3 is TGTGCCAGCAGCTTAGAAGGGAACTATAATTCACCCCTCCACTTT. Translating it yields CASSLEGNYNSPLHF.

CDR3 nucleotide sequence: TGCAGCGTTCTAGACAGGGGAGGGAAGGACGAGCAGTACTTC. Translating it yields CSVLDRGGKDEQYF. The chain has TRBV29-1 and TRBJ2-7, with a weak D call TRBD1 (8 bases). This CDR3 has 14 residues. The V gene lost 5 bases and the J gene lost 5 bases, with 19 bases spanning the gap. Germline V gene lookup returns CDR1 SQVTM and CDR2 ANQGSEA.

This clonotype was picked up many times. This chain links TRBV10-3 with TRBJ1-1; weak D call: TRBD1 (6 bases). V was trimmed by 6 bases and J by 0 bases, leaving 17 bases between them. This CDR3 region has 16 residues. The germline V gene encodes CDR1 ENHRY and CDR2 SYGVKD. The CDR3 bases are TGTGCCATCAGCAAGACAGGAGCAACCTTGAACACTGAAGCTTTCTTT. This encodes CAISKTGATLNTEAFF.